This T cell receptor (beta chain) was identified during a study of T cell repertoires in cytomegalovirus infection. This clonotype has a count of ten or more. The CDR3 spans 14 residues. Germline V lookup: CDR1 SGHTA, CDR2 FQGNSA. Trimming shortened V by 3 bases and J by 8 bases, and 13 bases separated the two germline ends. In TCRdb, the reads were re-called with MiXCR into one record per CDR3 protein. The table shows fewer than 250,000 distinct CDR3 sequences, with about 12% occurring only once. Sequencing was performed on PBMCs. The chain recombines TRBV7-2 with TRBJ1-4; a weak D match, TRBD1 (6 bases). This TCR was sampled from a human donor in good health (CMV status not recorded). Some clones in this sample may be carry-over from other donors' samples. This CDR3 reads CASSLTYQGEKLFF. The CDR3 DNA sequence: TGTGCCAGCAGCTTGACCTACCAGGGGGAAAAACTGTTTTTT.